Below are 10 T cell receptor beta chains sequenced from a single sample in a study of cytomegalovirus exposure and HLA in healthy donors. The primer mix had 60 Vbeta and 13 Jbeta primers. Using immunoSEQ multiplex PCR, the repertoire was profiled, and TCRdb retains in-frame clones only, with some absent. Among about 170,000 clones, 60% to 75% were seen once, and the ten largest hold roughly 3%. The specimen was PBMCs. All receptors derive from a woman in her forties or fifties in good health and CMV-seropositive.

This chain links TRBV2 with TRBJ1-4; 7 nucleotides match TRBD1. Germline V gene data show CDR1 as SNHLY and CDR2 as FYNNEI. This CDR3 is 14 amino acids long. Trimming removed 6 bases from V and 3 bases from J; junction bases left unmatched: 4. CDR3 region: CASRRDRANEKLFF. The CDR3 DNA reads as TGTGCCAGCAGAAGGGACAGAGCTAATGAAAAACTGTTTTTT.

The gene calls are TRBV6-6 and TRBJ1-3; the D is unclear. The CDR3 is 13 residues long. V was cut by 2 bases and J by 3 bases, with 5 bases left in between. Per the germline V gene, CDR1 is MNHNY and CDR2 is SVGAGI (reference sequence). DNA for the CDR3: TGTGCCAGCAGTTACGAGTTTGGAAACACCATATATTTT. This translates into CASSYEFGNTIYF.

CDR3 in amino acids: CASSVSTGGWETQYF. In DNA form, the CDR3 reads TGTGCCAGCAGCGTATCAACAGGGGGCTGGGAGACCCAGTACTTC. The J gene is TRBJ2-5, the V gene TRBV9, with TRBD1 matching over 9 bases. The V gene's germline CDR1 is SGDLS and CDR2 YYNGEE. V shed 1 base, J shed 5 bases, and the junction held 6 bases outside the gene matches. CDR3 size: 15 residues.

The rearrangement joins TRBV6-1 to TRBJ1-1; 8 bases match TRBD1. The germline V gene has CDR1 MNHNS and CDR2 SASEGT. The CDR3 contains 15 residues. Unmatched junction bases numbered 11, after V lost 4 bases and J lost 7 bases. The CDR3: CASSAFPGTGNEAFF. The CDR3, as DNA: TGTGCCAGCAGTGCGTTCCCCGGGACAGGAAATGAAGCTTTCTTT.

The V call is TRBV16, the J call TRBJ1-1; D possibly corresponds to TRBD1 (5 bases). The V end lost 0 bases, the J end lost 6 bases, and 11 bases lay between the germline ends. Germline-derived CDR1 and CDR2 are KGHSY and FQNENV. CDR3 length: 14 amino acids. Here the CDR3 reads CASSQSEGRAEAFF. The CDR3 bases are TGTGCCAGCAGCCAATCGGAGGGGAGGGCTGAAGCTTTCTTT.

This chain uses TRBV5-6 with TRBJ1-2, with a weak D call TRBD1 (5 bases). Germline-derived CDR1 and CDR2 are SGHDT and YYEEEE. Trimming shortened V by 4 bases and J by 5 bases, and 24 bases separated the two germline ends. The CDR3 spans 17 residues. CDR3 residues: CASSGGDREEVRYGYTF. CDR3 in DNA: TGTGCCAGCAGCGGAGGGGACCGAGAAGAGGTTAGGTATGGCTACACCTTC.

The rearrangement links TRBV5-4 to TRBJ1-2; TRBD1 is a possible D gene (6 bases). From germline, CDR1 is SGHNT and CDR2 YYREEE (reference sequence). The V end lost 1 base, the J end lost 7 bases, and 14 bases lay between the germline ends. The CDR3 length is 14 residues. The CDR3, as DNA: TGTGCCAGCAGCTTGAGAGGGACAAGTGGTGGCTACACCTTC. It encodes CASSLRGTSGGYTF.

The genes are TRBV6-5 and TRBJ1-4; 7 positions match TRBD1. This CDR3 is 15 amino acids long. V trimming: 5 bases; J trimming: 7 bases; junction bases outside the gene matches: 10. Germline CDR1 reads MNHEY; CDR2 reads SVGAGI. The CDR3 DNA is TGTGCCAGCAGTACGGGAGGGGGCAGAGGTGAAAAACTGTTTTTT. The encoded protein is CASSTGGGRGEKLFF.

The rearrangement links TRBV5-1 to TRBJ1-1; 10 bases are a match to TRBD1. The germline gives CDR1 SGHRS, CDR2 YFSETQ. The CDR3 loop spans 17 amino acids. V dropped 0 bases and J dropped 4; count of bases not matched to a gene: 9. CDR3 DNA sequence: TGCGCCAGCAGCTTGGGTGACAGGGGGCGGATTCCCACTGAAGCTTTCTTT. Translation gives CASSLGDRGRIPTEAFF. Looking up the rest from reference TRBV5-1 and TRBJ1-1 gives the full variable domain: KAGVTQTPRYLIKTRGQQVTLSCSPISGHRSVSWYQQTPGQGLQFLFEYFSETQRNKGNFPGRFSGRQFSNSRSEMNVSTLELGDSALYLCASSLGDRGRIPTEAFFGQGTRLTVV.

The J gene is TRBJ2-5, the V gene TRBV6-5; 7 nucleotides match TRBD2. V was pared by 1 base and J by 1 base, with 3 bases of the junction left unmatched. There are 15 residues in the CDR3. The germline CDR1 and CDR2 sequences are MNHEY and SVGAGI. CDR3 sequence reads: CASSYWRGSQETQYF. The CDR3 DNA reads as TGTGCCAGCAGTTACTGGCGGGGGAGCCAAGAGACCCAGTACTTC.